One and the same sample provided the 10 T cell receptor beta chains below, sequenced in a study of shared clonotypes between healthy human individuals (dated by TCRdb to 2020 to 2021). Library construction relied on the immunoSEQ multiplex PCR assay. TCRdb stores this immuneACCESS table with in-frame sequences only. Part of the clones is absent; in the studies checked, under half of the shortfall reflects unresolved V genes, and no reason is known for the rest. The table for this sample lists 450,000 to 600,000 clones; 79% of them were counted only once. Jointly, the top ten make up approximately 12% of the sample. The specimen was PBMCs. These receptor sequences come from a middle-aged woman in good health. Some clones in this sample may be carry-over from other donors' samples.

The sample holds many counts of this clone. The chain has TRBV2 and TRBJ1-5; possibly TRBD1 for D (6 bases). CDR3 length: 13 residues. Germline values: CDR1 SNHLY, CDR2 FYNNEI. Trimming took off 7 bases at V and 3 bases at J, with 10 bases between the two ends. Here the CDR3 reads CASIGGANQPQHF. In DNA form, the CDR3 reads TGTGCCAGCATTGGGGGGGCCAATCAGCCCCAGCATTTT.

This clone was seen only once. The CDR3, as DNA: TGTGCCAGCAGTTATAACGACAGGGCTGATGGCTACACCTTC. Encoded protein: CASSYNDRADGYTF. The genes are TRBV6-5 and TRBJ1-2, with TRBD1 matching 7 bases. V lost 3 bases, J lost 6 bases, and 7 bases stayed unmatched. CDR1 and CDR2 (germline): MNHEY, SVGAGI. This CDR3 is built from 14 residues.

J is TRBJ2-5 and V is TRBV28, with D maybe TRBD2 (5 bases). Germline V CDR1 and CDR2: MDHEN, SYDVKM. This CDR3 spans 13 amino acids. V shed 3 bases and J shed 2 bases, with 7 bases lying between them. The CDR3, as DNA: TGTGCCAGCAGTTTTACTAGGCAAGAGACCCAGTACTTC. Encoded protein: CASSFTRQETQYF.

The CDR3 is CASSLGTGGYELYEQYF. The CDR3 nucleotides are TGTGCCAGCAGCTTGGGGACAGGGGGATATGAACTCTACGAGCAGTACTTC. The chain combines TRBV11-1 with TRBJ2-7; 11 positions agree with TRBD1. Trimming removed 3 bases from V and 3 bases from J; junction bases left unmatched: 10. The CDR3 sequence is 17 residues long. Germline CDR1 and CDR2: SGHAT and FQDESV (reference sequence). The full variable domain, rest sourced from reference TRBV11-1 and TRBJ2-7, is EAEVAQSPRYKITEKSQAVAFWCDPISGHATLYWYRQILGQGPELLVQFQDESVVDDSQLPKDRFSAERLKGVDSTLKIQPAELGDSAMYLCASSLGTGGYELYEQYFGPGTRLTVT.

This chain links TRBV7-8 with TRBJ1-5; D is possibly TRBD1 (5 bases). The CDR3 has 17 amino acids. Trimming shortened V by 3 bases and J by 0 bases, and 15 bases separated the two germline ends. The germline V gene encodes CDR1 SGHVS and CDR2 FQNEAQ. CDR3 bases: TGTGCCAGCAGCTTGGGGCTTTGGGATTATAGCAATCAGCCCCAGCATTTT. Its translation: CASSLGLWDYSNQPQHF.

The J gene is TRBJ2-7, the V gene TRBV28, with 11 bases that match TRBD1. V lost 5 bases to trimming and J lost 6 bases; unmatched junction nucleotides: 6. The CDR3 is made up of 14 amino acids. From germline, CDR1 is MDHEN and CDR2 SYDVKM. The CDR3 region is CASSEGTGGGEQYF. CDR3 DNA: TGTGCCAGCAGTGAAGGGACAGGGGGTGGCGAGCAGTACTTC. Full variable domain (remainder filled in from reference TRBV28 and TRBJ2-7): DVKVTQSSRYLVKRTGEKVFLECVQDMDHENMFWYRQDPGLGLRLIYFSYDVKMKEKGDIPEGYSVSREKKERFSLILESASTNQTSMYLCASSEGTGGGEQYFGPGTRLTVT.

V usage is TRBV5-4 and J usage is TRBJ2-1; 14 bases agree with TRBD2. The germline V gene encodes CDR1 SGHNT and CDR2 YYREEE (reference sequence). The CDR3 spans 17 residues. V lost 1 base and J lost 9; bases outside the gene matches: 9. CDR3 nucleotide sequence: TGTGCCAGCAGCTTGCGACTAGCGGGAGGGTCAGGGATTGAGCAGTTCTTC. This sequence encodes CASSLRLAGGSGIEQFF. The full variable domain, rest sourced from reference TRBV5-4 and TRBJ2-1, is ETGVTQSPTHLIKTRGQQVTLRCSSQSGHNTVSWYQQALGQGPQFIFQYYREEENGRGNFPPRFSGLQFPNYSSELNVNALELDDSALYLCASSLRLAGGSGIEQFFGPGTRLTVL.

The chain recombines TRBV5-1 with TRBJ1-5; D not resolved. Between the trimmed V and J ends, which lost 4 bases and 6 bases, there was a span of 11 bases. There are 13 residues in the CDR3. The V gene's germline CDR1 is SGHRS and CDR2 YFSETQ. For the CDR3, the DNA is TGCGCCAGCAGCCTTCTTATGGGTCAGCCCCAGCATTTT. Translated, it gives CASSLLMGQPQHF.

This clone was detected once. The chain is built from TRBV28 and TRBJ2-1; 7 bases align to TRBD2. V was clipped by 2 bases and J by 7 bases; unmatched bases: 11. From germline, CDR1 is MDHEN and CDR2 SYDVKM. The CDR3 runs 16 residues. CDR3 sequence (DNA): TGTGCCAGCAGTTTAGATCTAGCGGCTATAAGAAATGAGCAGTTCTTC. This encodes CASSLDLAAIRNEQFF.

The chain carries TRBV27 and TRBJ2-3; D remains ambiguous. V dropped 6 bases and J dropped 0 bases, with 10 bases sitting between them. Germline CDR1 is MNHEY and CDR2 is SMNVEV (reference sequence). This CDR3 spans 14 amino acids. CDR3 DNA: TGTGCCAGCAGACTCACGTACAGCACAGATACGCAGTATTTT. It specifies CASRLTYSTDTQYF.